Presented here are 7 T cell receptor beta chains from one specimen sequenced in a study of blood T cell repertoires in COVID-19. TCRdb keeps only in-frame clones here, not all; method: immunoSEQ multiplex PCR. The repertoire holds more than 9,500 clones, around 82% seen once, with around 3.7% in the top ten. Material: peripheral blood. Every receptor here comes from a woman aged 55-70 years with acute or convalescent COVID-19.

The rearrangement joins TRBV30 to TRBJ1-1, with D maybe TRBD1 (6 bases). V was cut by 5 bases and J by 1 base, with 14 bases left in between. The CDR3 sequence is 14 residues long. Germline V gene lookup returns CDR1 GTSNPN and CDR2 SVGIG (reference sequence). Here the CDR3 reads CAWGPQGSNTEAFF. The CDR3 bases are TGTGCCTGGGGCCCCCAGGGGTCGAACACTGAAGCTTTCTTT. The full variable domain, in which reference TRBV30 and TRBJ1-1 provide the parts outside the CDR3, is SQTIHQWPATLVQPVGSPLSLECTVEGTSNPNLYWYRQAAGRGLQLLFYSVGIGQISSEVPQNLSASRPQDRQFILSSKKLLLSDSGFYLCAWGPQGSNTEAFFGQGTRLTVV.

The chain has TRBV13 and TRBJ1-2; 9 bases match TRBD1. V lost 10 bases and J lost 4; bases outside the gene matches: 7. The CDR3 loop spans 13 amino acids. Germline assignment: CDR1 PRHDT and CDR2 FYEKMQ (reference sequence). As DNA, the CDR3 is TGTGCCACCTCACAGGGGGCTGGCTATGGCTACACCTTC. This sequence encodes CATSQGAGYGYTF.

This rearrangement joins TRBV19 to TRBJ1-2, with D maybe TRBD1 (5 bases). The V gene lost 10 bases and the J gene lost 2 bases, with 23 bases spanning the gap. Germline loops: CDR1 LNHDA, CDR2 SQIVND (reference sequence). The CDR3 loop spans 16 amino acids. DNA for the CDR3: TGTGCCACTAGATCCTCGGGGGACTCTTCGAACTATGGCTACACCTTC. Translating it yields CATRSSGDSSNYGYTF.

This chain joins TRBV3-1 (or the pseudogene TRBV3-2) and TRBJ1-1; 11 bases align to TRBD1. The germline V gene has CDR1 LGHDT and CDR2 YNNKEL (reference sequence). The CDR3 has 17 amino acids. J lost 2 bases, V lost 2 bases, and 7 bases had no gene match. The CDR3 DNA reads TGTGCCAGCAGCCAAACCCGGACAGGGGGCCGAAACACTGAAGCTTTCTTT. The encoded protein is CASSQTRTGGRNTEAFF.

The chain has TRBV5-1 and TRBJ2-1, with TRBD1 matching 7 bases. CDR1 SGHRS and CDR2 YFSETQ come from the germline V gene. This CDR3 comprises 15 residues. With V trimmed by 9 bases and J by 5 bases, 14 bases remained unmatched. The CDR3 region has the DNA TGCGCCACCTATTCGGGACAAACAGGGGACAATGAGCAGTTCTTC. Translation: CATYSGQTGDNEQFF.

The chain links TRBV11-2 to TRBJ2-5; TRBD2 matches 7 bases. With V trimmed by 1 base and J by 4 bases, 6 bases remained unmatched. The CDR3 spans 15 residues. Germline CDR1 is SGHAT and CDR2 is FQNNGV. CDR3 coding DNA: TGTGCCAGCAGCTTAGCTTCTGGGGGGGGAGAGACCCAGTACTTC. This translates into CASSLASGGGETQYF.

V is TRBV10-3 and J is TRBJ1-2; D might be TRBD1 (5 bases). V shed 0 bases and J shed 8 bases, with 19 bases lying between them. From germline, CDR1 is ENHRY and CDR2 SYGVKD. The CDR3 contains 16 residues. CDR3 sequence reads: CAISESRDGQDEGYTF. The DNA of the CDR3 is TGTGCCATCAGTGAGTCGCGGGACGGCCAGGACGAAGGCTACACCTTC.